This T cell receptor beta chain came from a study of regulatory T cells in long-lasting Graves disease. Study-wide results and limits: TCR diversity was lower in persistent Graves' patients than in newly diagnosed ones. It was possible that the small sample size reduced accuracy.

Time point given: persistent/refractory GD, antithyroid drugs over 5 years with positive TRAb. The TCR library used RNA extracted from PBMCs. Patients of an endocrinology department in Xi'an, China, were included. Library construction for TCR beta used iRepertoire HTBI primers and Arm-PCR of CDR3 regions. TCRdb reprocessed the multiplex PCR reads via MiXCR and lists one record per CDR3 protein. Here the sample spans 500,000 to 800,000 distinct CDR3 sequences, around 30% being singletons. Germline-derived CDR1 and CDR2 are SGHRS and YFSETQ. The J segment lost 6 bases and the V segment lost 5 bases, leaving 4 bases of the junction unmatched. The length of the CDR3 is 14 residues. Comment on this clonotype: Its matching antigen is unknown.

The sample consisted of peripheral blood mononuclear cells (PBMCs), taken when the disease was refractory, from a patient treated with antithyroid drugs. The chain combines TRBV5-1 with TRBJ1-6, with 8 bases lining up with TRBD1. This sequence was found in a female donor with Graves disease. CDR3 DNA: TGCGCCAGCAGGACAGGGGACTCTAATTCACCCCTCCACTTT. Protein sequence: CASRTGDSNSPLHF. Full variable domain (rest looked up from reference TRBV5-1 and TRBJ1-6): KAGVTQTPRYLIKTRGQQVTLSCSPISGHRSVSWYQQTPGQGLQFLFEYFSETQRNKGNFPGRFSGRQFSNSRSEMNVSTLELGDSALYLCASRTGDSNSPLHFGNGTRLTVT.